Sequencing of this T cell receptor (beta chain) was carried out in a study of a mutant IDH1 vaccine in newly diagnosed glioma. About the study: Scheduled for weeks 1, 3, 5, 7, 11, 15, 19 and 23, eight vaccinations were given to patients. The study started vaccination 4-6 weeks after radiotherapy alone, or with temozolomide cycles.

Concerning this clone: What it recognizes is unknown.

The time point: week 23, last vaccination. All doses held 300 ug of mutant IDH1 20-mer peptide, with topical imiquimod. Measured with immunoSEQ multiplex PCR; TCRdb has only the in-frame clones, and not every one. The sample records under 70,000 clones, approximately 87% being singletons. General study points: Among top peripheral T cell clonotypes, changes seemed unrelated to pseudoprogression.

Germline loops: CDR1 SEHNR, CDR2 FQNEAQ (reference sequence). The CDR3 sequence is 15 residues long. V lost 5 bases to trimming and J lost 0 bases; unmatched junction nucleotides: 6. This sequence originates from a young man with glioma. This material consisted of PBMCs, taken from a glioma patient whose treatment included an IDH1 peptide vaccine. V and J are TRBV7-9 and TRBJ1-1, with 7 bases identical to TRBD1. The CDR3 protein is CASSPQGQLNTEAFF. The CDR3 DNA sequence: TGTGCCAGCAGCCCCCAGGGACAGCTGAACACTGAAGCTTTCTTT.